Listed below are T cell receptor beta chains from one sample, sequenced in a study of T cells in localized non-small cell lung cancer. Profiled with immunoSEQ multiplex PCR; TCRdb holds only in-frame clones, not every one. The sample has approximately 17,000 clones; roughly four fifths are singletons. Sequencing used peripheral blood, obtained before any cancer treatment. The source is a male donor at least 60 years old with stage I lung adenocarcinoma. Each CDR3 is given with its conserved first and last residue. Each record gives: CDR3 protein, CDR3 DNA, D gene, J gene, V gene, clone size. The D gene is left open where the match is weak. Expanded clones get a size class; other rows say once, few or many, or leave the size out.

CDR3 protein: CASSYSGFQGWKTFF; CDR3 DNA: TGTGCCAGCAGTTACTCAGGGTTCCAGGGGTGGAAAACTTTCTTT; D gene: -; J gene: TRBJ1-1; V gene: TRBV6-6; clone size: -
CDR3 protein: CASSMNGRSDTQYF; CDR3 DNA: TGTGCCAGTAGTATGAACGGGAGATCCGATACGCAGTATTTT; D gene: -; J gene: TRBJ2-3; V gene: TRBV19; clone size: -
CDR3 protein: CASSPGPGARGNTIYF; CDR3 DNA: TGCGCCAGCAGCCCAGGGCCAGGGGCGCGGGGAAACACCATATATTTT; D gene: -; J gene: TRBJ1-3; V gene: TRBV5-1; clone size: -
CDR3 protein: CASSLDSGGISTNEKLFF; CDR3 DNA: TGTGCCAGCAGCTTAGATTCAGGGGGTATCTCAACTAATGAAAAACTGTTTTTT; D gene: TRBD1; J gene: TRBJ1-4; V gene: TRBV7-2; clone size: -
CDR3 protein: CASSRPGQAYEQYF; CDR3 DNA: TGTGCCAGCAGTCGACCGGGACAGGCTTACGAGCAGTACTTC; D gene: TRBD1; J gene: TRBJ2-7; V gene: TRBV28; clone size: -
CDR3 protein: CASSLDGESFYEQYF; CDR3 DNA: TGTGCCAGCAGCTTAGATGGCGAATCCTTCTACGAGCAGTACTTC; D gene: -; J gene: TRBJ2-7; V gene: TRBV7-2; clone size: -
CDR3 protein: CASSPQGSGYTF; CDR3 DNA: TGTGCCAGCTCACCACAGGGATCTGGCTACACCTTC; D gene: -; J gene: TRBJ1-2; V gene: TRBV18; clone size: -
CDR3 protein: CSVEDQGLGPQHF; CDR3 DNA: TGCAGCGTTGAAGATCAAGGGCTGGGGCCCCAGCATTTT; D gene: -; J gene: TRBJ1-5; V gene: TRBV29-1; clone size: -
CDR3 protein: CASSIPTESSGANVLTF; CDR3 DNA: TGTGCCAGTAGTATCCCGACGGAGAGCTCTGGGGCCAACGTCCTGACTTTC; D gene: -; J gene: TRBJ2-6; V gene: TRBV19; clone size: -
CDR3 protein: CASSLGQGFTGELFF; CDR3 DNA: TGCGCCAGCAGCTTGGGGCAGGGGTTCACCGGGGAGCTGTTTTTT; D gene: -; J gene: TRBJ2-2; V gene: TRBV5-1; clone size: -
CDR3 protein: CASSPVKAGSTDTQYF; CDR3 DNA: TGTGCCAGCTCACCCGTTAAAGCGGGGAGCACAGATACGCAGTATTTT; D gene: TRBD2; J gene: TRBJ2-3; V gene: TRBV18; clone size: -
CDR3 protein: CASSIRTSGRVPGANVLTF; CDR3 DNA: TGTGCCAGTAGTATTCGGACTAGCGGGAGGGTTCCTGGGGCCAACGTCCTGACTTTC; D gene: TRBD2; J gene: TRBJ2-6; V gene: TRBV19; clone size: -
CDR3 protein: CASSSSQAEETQYF; CDR3 DNA: TGTGCCAGTAGTAGTTCACAGGCCGAAGAGACCCAGTACTTC; D gene: -; J gene: TRBJ2-5; V gene: TRBV19; clone size: -
CDR3 protein: CASSLGEETQYF; CDR3 DNA: TGTGCCAGCAGCTTAGGCGAGGAGACCCAGTACTTC; D gene: -; J gene: TRBJ2-5; V gene: TRBV7-8; clone size: -
CDR3 protein: CASSPGTGTGNTIYF; CDR3 DNA: TGTGCCAGCAGCCCGGGGACAGGGACTGGAAACACCATATATTTT; D gene: TRBD1; J gene: TRBJ1-3; V gene: TRBV7-3; clone size: -
CDR3 protein: CASSYGGTANYEQYF; CDR3 DNA: TGTGCCAGCAGTTACGGAGGGACGGCTAACTACGAGCAGTACTTC; D gene: -; J gene: TRBJ2-7; V gene: TRBV6-6; clone size: -
CDR3 protein: CASSAGRTAPREQYF; CDR3 DNA: TGTGCCAGCAGTGCGGGGCGAACAGCTCCCCGCGAGCAGTACTTC; D gene: -; J gene: TRBJ2-7; V gene: TRBV2; clone size: -
CDR3 protein: CASSFDRVGRAEIIEQFF; CDR3 DNA: TGTGCCAGCAGCTTCGACAGGGTCGGGAGGGCCGAGATAATTGAGCAGTTCTTC; D gene: -; J gene: TRBJ2-1; V gene: TRBV11-2; clone size: -
CDR3 protein: CASSRNRGRSPDTQYF; CDR3 DNA: TGTGCCAGCTCACGGAACCGAGGGCGGTCCCCAGATACGCAGTATTTT; D gene: -; J gene: TRBJ2-3; V gene: TRBV18; clone size: few
CDR3 protein: CASSSRGEASYEQYF; CDR3 DNA: TGTGCCAGCAGTTCAAGAGGGGAAGCCTCCTACGAGCAGTACTTC; D gene: -; J gene: TRBJ2-7; V gene: TRBV27; clone size: -
CDR3 protein: CASRDSGTYEQYF; CDR3 DNA: TGTGCCAGCAGGGACAGCGGGACCTACGAGCAGTACTTC; D gene: -; J gene: TRBJ2-7; V gene: TRBV7-9; clone size: few
CDR3 protein: CASSFPGTYKETQYF; CDR3 DNA: TGCGCCAGCAGCTTTCCCGGGACCTACAAGGAGACCCAGTACTTC; D gene: -; J gene: TRBJ2-5; V gene: TRBV5-1; clone size: -
CDR3 protein: CASSLELAADTQYF; CDR3 DNA: TGTGCCAGCAGCTTAGAACTAGCGGCAGATACGCAGTATTTT; D gene: TRBD2; J gene: TRBJ2-3; V gene: TRBV13; clone size: -
CDR3 protein: CAWSVWAGGANTIYF; CDR3 DNA: TGTGCCTGGAGTGTATGGGCAGGGGGGGCAAACACCATATATTTT; D gene: TRBD1; J gene: TRBJ1-3; V gene: TRBV30; clone size: -
CDR3 protein: CASSPSFAGNTIYF; CDR3 DNA: TGTGCCAGCTCACCCTCCTTCGCTGGAAACACCATATATTTT; D gene: -; J gene: TRBJ1-3; V gene: TRBV18; clone size: -
CDR3 protein: CASSAGQGFNQPQHF; CDR3 DNA: TGTGCCAGCAGTGCAGGACAGGGGTTTAATCAGCCCCAGCATTTT; D gene: TRBD1; J gene: TRBJ1-5; V gene: TRBV2; clone size: -
CDR3 protein: CAWSVLNTGELFF; CDR3 DNA: TGTGCCTGGAGTGTACTCAACACCGGGGAGCTGTTTTTT; D gene: -; J gene: TRBJ2-2; V gene: TRBV30; clone size: -
CDR3 protein: CASSKEAGHEQYF; CDR3 DNA: TGTGCCAGCAGCAAAGAAGCTGGGCACGAGCAGTACTTC; D gene: -; J gene: TRBJ2-7; V gene: TRBV6-4; clone size: -
CDR3 protein: CASSPPRGTGRSFF; CDR3 DNA: TGTGCCAGCAGCCCCCCCCGCGGGACAGGGCGATCTTTCTTT; D gene: TRBD1; J gene: TRBJ1-1; V gene: TRBV7-9; clone size: -
CDR3 protein: CASSTTGTWIF; CDR3 DNA: TGTGCCAGCAGCACCACAGGGACGTGGATCTTT; D gene: -; J gene: TRBJ1-1; V gene: TRBV6-6; clone size: -
CDR3 protein: CASSSKTGTGNQPQHF; CDR3 DNA: TGTGCCAGCAGCTCTAAGACAGGGACGGGCAATCAGCCCCAGCATTTT; D gene: TRBD1; J gene: TRBJ1-5; V gene: TRBV5-6; clone size: -
CDR3 protein: CAISLSGGEHNEQFF; CDR3 DNA: TGTGCCATCAGTTTGAGCGGGGGGGAACACAATGAGCAGTTCTTC; D gene: TRBD2; J gene: TRBJ2-1; V gene: TRBV10-3; clone size: -
CDR3 protein: CASRFGKSSGAGVGTQYF; CDR3 DNA: TGTGCCAGCAGATTCGGTAAATCCAGCGGAGCGGGGGTAGGAACGCAGTATTTT; D gene: TRBD2; J gene: TRBJ2-3; V gene: TRBV11-2; clone size: -
CDR3 protein: CASSSQIDRHQYF; CDR3 DNA: TGTGCCAGCAGTTCGCAAATTGACAGACACCAGTACTTC; D gene: -; J gene: TRBJ2-5; V gene: TRBV6-6; clone size: once
CDR3 protein: CASSATGQADTQYF; CDR3 DNA: TGTGCCAGCAGCGCAACGGGACAAGCGGATACGCAGTATTTT; D gene: -; J gene: TRBJ2-3; V gene: TRBV9; clone size: -
CDR3 protein: CASSPRVGSHSTDTQYF; CDR3 DNA: TGTGCCAGCAGCCCCCGGGTCGGCTCCCACAGCACAGATACGCAGTATTTT; D gene: -; J gene: TRBJ2-3; V gene: TRBV7-8; clone size: -
CDR3 protein: CASSLDLGQFNYGYTF; CDR3 DNA: TGTGCCAGCAGCTTAGACCTGGGACAGTTCAACTATGGCTACACCTTC; D gene: TRBD1; J gene: TRBJ1-2; V gene: TRBV11-1; clone size: -
CDR3 protein: CATSRLAGRDEQFF; CDR3 DNA: TGTGCCACCAGCAGGCTAGCGGGAAGGGATGAGCAGTTCTTC; D gene: TRBD2; J gene: TRBJ2-1; V gene: TRBV15; clone size: -
CDR3 protein: CASSPGGQNEQYF; CDR3 DNA: TGCGCCAGCAGCCCAGGGGGGCAGAACGAGCAGTACTTC; D gene: -; J gene: TRBJ2-7; V gene: TRBV5-1; clone size: -
CDR3 protein: CASSVGSPYEQYF; CDR3 DNA: TGTGCCAGCAGCGTGGGATCACCCTACGAGCAGTACTTC; D gene: -; J gene: TRBJ2-7; V gene: TRBV5-8; clone size: -
CDR3 protein: CASSSGQADEQFF; CDR3 DNA: TGTGCCAGCAGCTCAGGACAGGCCGATGAGCAGTTCTTC; D gene: TRBD1; J gene: TRBJ2-1; V gene: TRBV5-4; clone size: -
CDR3 protein: CASSPQGGDRNNEQFF; CDR3 DNA: TGTGCTAGCAGCCCACAGGGTGGAGACCGGAACAATGAGCAGTTCTTC; D gene: -; J gene: TRBJ2-1; V gene: TRBV7-7; clone size: -
CDR3 protein: CASSLGPTSGELFF; CDR3 DNA: TGTGCCAGCAGCTTAGGCCCCACTTCTGGGGAGCTGTTTTTT; D gene: -; J gene: TRBJ2-2; V gene: TRBV7-6; clone size: -
CDR3 protein: CASSGDRGIYGYTF; CDR3 DNA: TGTGCCAGCAGTGGGGACAGGGGGATTTATGGCTACACCTTC; D gene: TRBD1; J gene: TRBJ1-2; V gene: TRBV6-1; clone size: -
CDR3 protein: CASSLGSQPQHF; CDR3 DNA: TGTGCCAGCAGCTTGGGTAGTCAGCCCCAGCATTTT; D gene: -; J gene: TRBJ1-5; V gene: TRBV5-5; clone size: hyperexpanded
CDR3 protein: CASSNGTSGSGRNEQFF; CDR3 DNA: TGTGCCAGCAGCAATGGAACTAGCGGGAGTGGCAGGAATGAGCAGTTCTTC; D gene: -; J gene: TRBJ2-1; V gene: TRBV21-1; clone size: -
CDR3 protein: CASSSGLAGGSYEQYF; CDR3 DNA: TGTGCCAGCAGTTCGGGACTAGCGGGTGGTTCCTACGAGCAGTACTTC; D gene: TRBD2; J gene: TRBJ2-7; V gene: TRBV6-5; clone size: -
CDR3 protein: CASSYPGPNTEAFF; CDR3 DNA: TGTGCCAGCAGCTACCCGGGACCGAACACTGAAGCTTTCTTT; D gene: -; J gene: TRBJ1-1; V gene: TRBV7-2; clone size: -
CDR3 protein: CASSLGGGGEKLFF; CDR3 DNA: TGCGCCAGCAGCTTGGGAGGGGGCGGTGAAAAACTGTTTTTT; D gene: TRBD1; J gene: TRBJ1-4; V gene: TRBV5-1; clone size: -
CDR3 protein: CASRRGRTEAFF; CDR3 DNA: TGTGCCAGCAGGAGAGGGCGGACTGAAGCTTTCTTT; D gene: -; J gene: TRBJ1-1; V gene: TRBV27; clone size: -